Listed below are T cell receptor beta chains from one sample, sequenced in a study of cytomegalovirus exposure and HLA in healthy donors. Clones were sequenced by immunoSEQ multiplex PCR, and TCRdb holds only the in-frame ones, with some missing. The data contain about 170,000 clones, over 60% of them singletons. The sample was PBMCs. The source of these receptors is a female donor in good health and CMV-seronegative. Both conserved end residues are part of each CDR3. D genes are given only for firm matches. Rows may omit the clone size; those that give it use once, few, many or a size class.

j_call d_call clone_size v_call cdr3_aa cdr3_nt
TRBJ2-3 NA NA TRBV5-1 CASSSPSTDTQYF TGCGCCAGCAGCTCCCCTTCCACAGATACGCAGTATTTT
TRBJ2-6 NA NA TRBV7-9 CASSFSPQGTGANVLTF TGTGCCAGCAGCTTCTCTCCACAGGGTACTGGGGCCAACGTCCTGACTTTC
TRBJ2-3 TRBD2 NA TRBV5-1 CASSLVAGDSTDTQYF TGCGCCAGCAGCTTGGTAGCGGGGGACTCCACAGATACGCAGTATTTT
TRBJ2-1 TRBD2 NA TRBV28 CASSESGRSYNEQFF TGTGCCAGCAGTGAGAGCGGGAGATCCTACAATGAGCAGTTCTTC
TRBJ1-2 NA NA TRBV30 CAWTRRNGNGYTF TGTGCCTGGACCCGACGGAACGGGAATGGCTACACCTTC
TRBJ2-7 NA NA TRBV4-2 CASSPHLEISGEQYF TGTGCCAGCAGCCCCCACTTGGAAATCTCGGGAGAGCAGTACTTC
TRBJ2-1 TRBD2 few TRBV4-3 CASRRYSGGGEYNEQFF TGCGCCAGCAGGCGGTATTCTGGTGGGGGGGAGTACAATGAGCAGTTCTTC
TRBJ1-5 NA NA TRBV11-2 CASSGTSHQPQHF TGTGCCAGCAGTGGGACTTCTCATCAGCCCCAGCATTTT
TRBJ2-3 NA NA TRBV9 CASSVGGSAPSSTDTQYF TGTGCCAGCAGCGTAGGTGGGAGCGCGCCCTCTAGCACAGATACGCAGTATTTT
TRBJ1-6 NA NA TRBV7-9 CASSLGGQRFRPLHF TGTGCCAGCAGCTTAGGAGGACAGAGATTTCGGCCCCTCCACTTT
TRBJ1-3 NA NA TRBV28 CASRQETPGNTIYF TGTGCCAGCCGACAGGAAACCCCTGGAAACACCATATATTTT
TRBJ2-7 NA NA TRBV6-1 CASSQRDSEQYF TGTGCCAGCAGCCAGAGAGACTCCGAGCAGTACTTC